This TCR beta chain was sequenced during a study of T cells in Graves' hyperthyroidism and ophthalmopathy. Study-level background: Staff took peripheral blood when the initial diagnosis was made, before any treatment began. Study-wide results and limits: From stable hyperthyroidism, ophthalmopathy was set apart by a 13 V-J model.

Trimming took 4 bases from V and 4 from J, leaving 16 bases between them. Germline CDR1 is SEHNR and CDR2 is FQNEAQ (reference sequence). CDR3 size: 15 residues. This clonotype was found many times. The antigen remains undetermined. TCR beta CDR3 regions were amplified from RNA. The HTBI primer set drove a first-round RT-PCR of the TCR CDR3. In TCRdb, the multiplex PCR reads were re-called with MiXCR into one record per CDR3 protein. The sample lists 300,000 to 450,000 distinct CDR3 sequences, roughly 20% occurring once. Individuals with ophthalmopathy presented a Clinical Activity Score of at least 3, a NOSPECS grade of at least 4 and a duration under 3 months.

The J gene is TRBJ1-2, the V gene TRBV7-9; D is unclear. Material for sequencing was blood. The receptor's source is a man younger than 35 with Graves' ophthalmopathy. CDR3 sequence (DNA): TGTGCCAGCAGCTCTCGCTTAGACCCTTCCTATGGCTACACCTTC. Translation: CASSSRLDPSYGYTF. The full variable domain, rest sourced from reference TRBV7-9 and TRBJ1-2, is DTGVSQNPRHKITKRGQNVTFRCDPISEHNRLYWYRQTLGQGPEFLTYFQNEAQLEKSRLLSDRFSAERPKGSFSTLEIQRTEQGDSAMYLCASSSRLDPSYGYTFGSGTRLTVV.